One and the same sample provided the 27 T cell receptor beta chains below, sequenced in a study of regulatory T cells in long-lasting Graves disease. Time point denoted: newly diagnosed GD, antithyroid drugs for less than 3 months. Following extraction of RNA from PBMCs, that RNA was used to make the TCR library. Assembly of TCR beta libraries relied on iRepertoire HTBI primers together with Arm-PCR of CDR3 regions. TCRdb itself ran the multiplex PCR reads through MiXCR, one entry per CDR3 protein. Of some 500,000 distinct CDR3 sequences in the sample, approximately 13% were seen once. A further study also used this sample, focusing on T cells in Graves' hyperthyroidism and ophthalmopathy.

Sequences were derived from peripheral blood mononuclear cells (PBMCs), sampled at new diagnosis, from a patient treated with antithyroid drugs. The receptors stem from a man between 25 and 39 years old with Graves disease.

This clonotype was picked up a small number of times. The chain combines TRBV24-1 with TRBJ1-1, with D hard to call. CDR1 and CDR2 from the germline V gene are KGHDR and SFDVKD. This CDR3 comprises 12 residues. Trimming pared 1 base from V and 11 bases from J, leaving 10 bases between. CDR3 in DNA: TGTGCCACCAGTGATTTCCGCGGGCTGGCTTTCTTT. Protein: CATSDFRGLAFF.

This clonotype was seen repeatedly, ten times or more. J is TRBJ2-2 and V is TRBV7-9; D remains unclear. Germline CDR1 is SEHNR and CDR2 is FQNEAQ (reference sequence). This CDR3 is 13 amino acids long. V was cut by 5 bases and J by 6 bases, with 10 bases left in between. The CDR3 region has the DNA TGTGCCAGCAGCCTTGTGGGGTCCGGGGAGCTGTTTTTT. It yields the protein CASSLVGSGELFF.

This clonotype was counted at least ten times. This rearrangement joins TRBV27 to TRBJ1-1; a weak D match, TRBD1 (6 bases). The CDR3 is 16 amino acids. V dropped 2 bases and J dropped 4 bases, with 17 bases sitting between them. CDR1 and CDR2 from the germline V gene are MNHEY and SMNVEV (reference sequence). CDR3 nucleotide sequence: TGTGCCAGCAGTTTAAGGCCAGGGGACGGTCTCACTGAAGCTTTCTTT. This gives the protein CASSLRPGDGLTEAFF.

This chain links TRBV20-1 with TRBJ2-1, with D maybe TRBD2 (7 bases). V lost 6 bases and J 5 bases, leaving 17 bases between the germline ends. This CDR3 is built from 14 residues. CDR1 and CDR2 from the germline V gene are DFQATT and SNEGSKA (reference sequence). The DNA of the CDR3 is TGCAGTGCCCTATGGACTAGGGGGGACAATGAGCAGTTCTTC. It encodes CSALWTRGDNEQFF.

This chain links TRBV11-2 with TRBJ2-3, with 10 positions matching TRBD2. CDR1 and CDR2 from the germline V gene are SGHAT and FQNNGV. This CDR3 has 16 residues. The junction had 10 bases not matched to a gene; V was cut back by 5 bases and J by 5 bases. CDR3 sequence: CASSHLAGEVGDTQYF. DNA for the CDR3: TGTGCCAGCAGCCATCTAGCGGGAGAAGTGGGAGATACGCAGTATTTT.

This clonotype was seen repeatedly, ten times or more. The chain has TRBV28 and TRBJ2-2, with 7 bases fitting TRBD1. V dropped 6 bases and J dropped 1; count of bases not matched to a gene: 2. The CDR3 contains 14 residues. The germline V gene encodes CDR1 MDHEN and CDR2 SYDVKM. CDR3 region: CASRRTGNTGELFF. The DNA of the CDR3 is TGTGCCAGCAGGAGGACAGGGAACACCGGGGAGCTGTTTTTT.

The chain uses TRBV5-4 and TRBJ2-3; D ambiguous. The CDR3 has 14 residues. Germline V gene lookup returns CDR1 SGHNT and CDR2 YYREEE (reference sequence). Trimming removed 4 bases from V and 5 bases from J, with 14 bases in between. The DNA for the CDR3 is TGTGCCAGCAGCGCCGAACGGTCCGGAGATACGCAGTATTTT. Translating it yields CASSAERSGDTQYF.

This clonotype was seen ten or more times. The V call is TRBV29-1, the J call TRBJ1-1; possible D gene TRBD1, 6 bases. This CDR3 spans 17 amino acids. V lost 6 bases to trimming and J lost 6 bases, with 29 bases between them. Germline-derived CDR1 and CDR2 are SQVTM and ANQGSEA. The CDR3 reads CSVQVPGDRRGEAEAFF. CDR3 DNA sequence: TGCAGCGTCCAAGTTCCCGGGGACCGGAGGGGGGAAGCTGAAGCTTTCTTT.

This clonotype came up many times. The genes are TRBV11-1 and TRBJ2-1; the D is unclear. The CDR3 is 12 amino acids. Deletions cut 0 bases from V and 12 bases from J, with 9 bases between. Germline V gene data show CDR1 as SGHAT and CDR2 as FQDESV (reference sequence). CDR3 sequence reads: CASSLAPTGQFF. In DNA form, the CDR3 reads TGTGCCAGCAGCTTAGCGCCCACCGGGCAGTTCTTC.

This clonotype came up a few times. The rearrangement joins TRBV12-3 or TRBV12-4 to TRBJ2-5, with TRBD2 matching over 7 bases. The CDR3 is made up of 15 amino acids. V trimming: 3 bases; J trimming: 2 bases; junction bases outside the gene matches: 6. For the CDR3, the DNA is TGTGCCAGCAGTTTTCGGGGGGTACCACAAGAGACCCAGTACTTC. Translating gives CASSFRGVPQETQYF.

This clonotype has a count of ten or more. V usage is TRBV6-2 or TRBV6-3 and J usage is TRBJ2-1; the D call may be TRBD1 or TRBD2 (5 bases each). CDR3 size: 17 residues. Deletions cut 0 bases from V and 1 base from J, with 13 bases between. In germline, CDR1 is MNHEY, CDR2 SVGEGT. The CDR3 DNA reads TGTGCCAGCAGTTACTCGGGGACCATGGGATCCTACAATGAGCAGTTCTTC. It encodes CASSYSGTMGSYNEQFF.

This clonotype was counted many times. V is TRBV7-9 and J is TRBJ2-5; D assignment may be TRBD1 or TRBD2 (5 bases each). Germline assignment: CDR1 SEHNR and CDR2 FQNEAQ (reference sequence). The CDR3 length is 14 residues. Trimming pared 4 bases from V and 6 bases from J, leaving 15 bases between. The CDR3 protein is CASSSVPRGQTQYF. CDR3 DNA: TGTGCCAGCAGCTCCGTCCCCCGGGGCCAGACCCAGTACTTC.

This clonotype was seen at least ten times. The rearrangement links TRBV11-2 to TRBJ1-1; 7 positions match TRBD1. The germline CDR1 and CDR2 sequences are SGHAT and FQNNGV. This CDR3 comprises 14 residues. The V and J ends lost 4 bases and 3 bases, in that order; junction bases with no gene match: 5. CDR3 in amino acids: CASSSQGEDTEAFF. Here the CDR3 DNA reads TGTGCCAGCAGCTCCCAGGGGGAAGACACTGAAGCTTTCTTT.

This clonotype has only a few counts. The chain uses TRBV6-2 or TRBV6-3 and TRBJ1-6, with TRBD1 matching over 7 bases. CDR1 is MNHEY and CDR2 is SVGEGT in the germline V gene. This CDR3 spans 16 amino acids. Trimming at V came to 5 bases and at J to 8 bases, leaving 12 bases not matched to a gene. The CDR3 protein is CASSEVGGTGDSPLHF. As DNA, the CDR3 is TGTGCCAGCAGTGAAGTGGGGGGCACAGGGGATTCACCCCTCCACTTT.

This clonotype came up many times. A read error may account for a junction end that differs from germline. V is TRBV11-2 and J is TRBJ2-1; 13 bases line up with TRBD2. Germline-derived CDR1 and CDR2 are SGHAT and FQNNGV. CDR3 length equals 15 residues. This chain's CDR3 is CASSLTRGLAGPLIF. The DNA for the CDR3 is TGTGCCAGCAGCTTAACGAGGGGACTAGCGGGACCCCTGATCTTC.

The rearrangement uses TRBV15 and TRBJ2-1; D may be TRBD2 (6 bases). The CDR3 is made up of 16 amino acids. V was trimmed by 1 base and J by 1 base, leaving 11 bases between them. Germline V gives CDR1 LNHNV, CDR2 YYDKDF (reference sequence). The CDR3 DNA follows: TGTGCCACCAGCAGAGCCGGCGGGATTTCCTACAATGAGCAGTTCTTC. It translates to CATSRAGGISYNEQFF.

This clonotype has just a few counts. The chain links TRBV10-3 to TRBJ2-3; D perhaps matches TRBD1 (6 bases). This CDR3 spans 14 amino acids. Germline CDR1 is ENHRY and CDR2 is SYGVKD. Trimming took 5 bases from V and 3 from J, leaving 12 bases between them. CDR3 sequence (DNA): TGTGCCATCAGTTACGCAAGGGGGACAGATACGCAGTATTTT. Encoded protein: CAISYARGTDTQYF.

The chain carries TRBV19 and TRBJ2-3; no reliable D call. Gene TRBJ2-7 matches the end of the DNA better, so the J call may be wrong. The CDR3 covers 14 residues. Germline V gene sequence: CDR1 LNHDA, CDR2 SQIVND (reference sequence). CDR3 amino acids: CASSSLPPAYEQYF. The CDR3 DNA follows: TGTGCCAGTAGTAGCTTACCCCCCGCCTACGAGCAGTACTTC.

In this sample, this clonotype turned up a few times. The rearrangement joins TRBV3-1 to TRBJ2-5; D not resolved. CDR1 and CDR2 (germline): LGHDT, YNNKEL (reference sequence). V lost 0 bases, J lost 4 bases, and 9 bases lay in between. The CDR3 extends over 14 amino acids. For the CDR3, the DNA is TGTGCCAGCAGCCAAGACGGTGGGCCAGAGACCCAGTACTTC. It yields the protein CASSQDGGPETQYF.

This clonotype was picked up many times. The J gene is TRBJ1-6, the V gene TRBV7-2; no definite D call. Germline CDR1 reads SGHTA; CDR2 reads FQGNSA. The CDR3 is made up of 14 amino acids. The V and J ends lost 1 base and 10 bases respectively, with 11 bases between them. The CDR3 protein is CASSLDSVRSPLHF. The CDR3 region has the DNA TGTGCCAGCAGCTTAGACAGCGTAAGGTCACCCCTCCACTTT. Using reference TRBV7-2 and TRBJ1-6 for the parts outside the CDR3, the full variable domain is GAGVSQSPSNKVTEKGKDVELRCDPISGHTALYWYRQSLGQGLEFLIYFQGNSAPDKSGLPSDRFSAERTGGSVSTLTIQRTQQEDSAVYLCASSLDSVRSPLHFGNGTRLTVT.

This clonotype was counted at least ten times. The chain recombines TRBV6-2 or TRBV6-3 with TRBJ1-4; unclear D gene. Trimming stripped 10 bases from V and 12 bases from J, with 18 bases between. This CDR3 has 12 residues. CDR1 and CDR2 (germline): MNHEY, SVGEGT. CDR3 in DNA: TGTGCCACCCGGACCCCCGGAGGTGAACTGTTTTTT. The encoded protein is CATRTPGGELFF.

A remark on this clonotype: This sequence may be a read error, since a much larger clone differs from it by one base. V is TRBV12-3 or TRBV12-4 and J is TRBJ1-5; D is perhaps TRBD1 (5 bases). This CDR3 is built from 17 residues. This chain's CDR3 is CASSQLGPTASNQPRHF. CDR3 DNA sequence: TGTGCCAGCAGTCAGTTGGGGCCGACAGCGTCCAATCAGCCCCGGCATTTT.

The DNA for the CDR3 is TGTGCCAGCTCACCACGGGAAGCCGGGGGGAATTCACCCCTCCACTTT. Its protein is CASSPREAGGNSPLHF. This chain joins TRBV18 and TRBJ1-6, with D tentatively TRBD1 (5 bases). Trimming pared 1 base from V and 7 bases from J, leaving 14 bases between. The CDR3 totals 16 residues. Germline CDR1 is KGHSH and CDR2 is LQKENI.

This clonotype appeared many times. CDR3 coding DNA: TGTGCCAGCAGCCCTCTGAACACCGGGGAGCTGTTTTTT. The encoded protein is CASSPLNTGELFF. The chain employs TRBV27 and TRBJ2-2; the D is unclear. CDR1 is MNHEY and CDR2 is SMNVEV in the germline V gene (reference sequence). V was clipped by 6 bases and J by 1 base, with 6 bases between them. This CDR3 spans 13 amino acids.

This clonotype was recorded many times. The chain joins TRBV12-3 or TRBV12-4 to TRBJ2-4; 14 bases are shared with TRBD2. With 0 bases clipped from V and 7 bases from J, the junction kept 2 bases outside the gene matches. The CDR3 loop spans 16 amino acids. The CDR3 loop reads CASSLATSGGVNIQYF. The CDR3 DNA is TGTGCCAGCAGTTTAGCGACTAGCGGGGGGGTGAACATTCAGTACTTC.

This clonotype occurred many times. The chain uses TRBV20-1 and TRBJ2-5, with TRBD1 identical over 7 bases. V trimming: 3 bases; J trimming: 7 bases; junction bases outside the gene matches: 5. The CDR3 is 12 amino acids. Germline lookup yields CDR1 DFQATT and CDR2 SNEGSKA (reference sequence). The CDR3 DNA is TGCAGTGCTAGTGAGGGGGCAGTGACCCAGTACTTC. Its translation is CSASEGAVTQYF.

This clonotype was found many times. The chain carries TRBV12-3 or TRBV12-4 and TRBJ1-2; 9 nucleotides agree with TRBD1. The V and J ends lost 6 bases and 4 bases, in that order; junction bases with no gene match: 6. The CDR3 totals 14 residues. The CDR3 region has the DNA TGTGCCAGCAGCCCCCGGGGACAGGGCTATGGCTACACCTTC. This encodes CASSPRGQGYGYTF.